These 17 T cell receptor beta chains came from one sample sequenced in a study of control samples from healthy donors and cancer patients (TCRdb year 2020). Libraries were constructed by the immunoSEQ multiplex PCR assay. Entries here come from immuneACCESS through TCRdb and include only in-frame sequences with V and J called. Some clones fail to appear in such tables; in the studies checked, an unresolved V gene covers under half of the shortfall, and the cause of the remainder is unknown. The sample table shows around 180,000 clones, and 88% are seen once. The ten most abundant clones make up roughly 5.3% of the sample. The sample consisted of blood. Source of these receptors: a woman in her 30s in good health.

This clone occurred a few times. This chain connects TRBV4-2 to TRBJ1-3; the D is unclear. Germline assignment: CDR1 LGHNA and CDR2 YNFKEQ. The V gene lost 3 bases and the J gene lost 6 bases, with 6 bases spanning the gap. The length of the CDR3 is 12 residues. CDR3: CASSQGQNTIYF. The CDR3 DNA is TGTGCCAGCAGCCAGGGTCAAAACACCATATATTTT.

The chain joins TRBV6-2 or TRBV6-3 to TRBJ1-5; possibly TRBD1 for D (5 bases). CDR1 is MNHEY, CDR2 SVGEGT, per germline. Trimming removed 5 bases at V and 2 bases at J, with 25 bases between. The CDR3 length is 19 residues. The CDR3 DNA reads TGTGCCAGCAGTCTCCTCCGGACAATGACCCTTGGGGGCAATCAGCCCCAGCATTTT. Translating it yields CASSLLRTMTLGGNQPQHF.

This clone was detected once. The chain has TRBV6-6 and TRBJ1-4; D gene uncertain. There are 12 residues in the CDR3. Trimming took 7 bases from V and 5 from J, leaving 8 bases between them. Germline V gives CDR1 MNHNY, CDR2 SVGAGI (reference sequence). The CDR3 DNA reads TGTGCCAGCACGAACGCCAATGAAAAACTGTTTTTT. This translates into CASTNANEKLFF.

The genes are TRBV5-4 and TRBJ1-2, with a tentative D call TRBD1 (5 bases). V dropped 4 bases and J dropped 1 base, with 11 bases sitting between them. Germline V lookup: CDR1 SGHNT, CDR2 YYREEE (reference sequence). This CDR3 comprises 14 residues. The CDR3 DNA sequence: TGTGCCAGCAGCAAAAGGACATATAACTATGGCTACACCTTC. Translated: CASSKRTYNYGYTF.

CDR3 nucleotide sequence: TGTGCCAGCAGTGAACGGACAGGTGACGCCGGGGAGCTGTTTTTT. As protein: CASSERTGDAGELFF. This chain uses TRBV6-1 with TRBJ2-2; TRBD1 aligns across 7 bases. V shed 2 bases and J 6 bases; nucleotides not matched to a gene: 6. The CDR3 runs 15 residues. CDR1 and CDR2 (germline): MNHNS, SASEGT.

The gene calls are TRBV2 and TRBJ2-7; the D gene could be TRBD1 or TRBD2 (5 bases each). Deletions cut 8 bases from V and 7 bases from J, with 21 bases between. The CDR3 runs 14 residues. Germline V gene lookup returns CDR1 SNHLY and CDR2 FYNNEI. The DNA for the CDR3 is TGTGCCAGCTCCCAAAGGGACCATCTGGGGGAGCAGTACTTC. Translating gives CASSQRDHLGEQYF.

The genes are TRBV15 and TRBJ2-1; 11 positions match TRBD1. Germline-derived CDR1 and CDR2 are LNHNV and YYDKDF (reference sequence). This CDR3 has 16 residues. With V trimmed by 8 bases and J by 0 bases, 6 bases remained unmatched. The CDR3 bases are TGTGCCACCCAAGGGACAGGGGGATTCTCCTACAATGAGCAGTTCTTC. Protein sequence: CATQGTGGFSYNEQFF.

CDR3 nucleotides: TGTGCCAGCAGCCCGCGGGACGGAGCTAGAGAGACCCAGTACTTC. Encoded protein: CASSPRDGARETQYF. The rearrangement joins TRBV14 to TRBJ2-5; perhaps TRBD2 as D (6 bases). The germline CDR1 and CDR2 sequences are SGHDN and FVKESK. Trimming shortened V by 4 bases and J by 4 bases, and 16 bases separated the two germline ends. CDR3 length: 15 residues.

The chain recombines TRBV9 with TRBJ2-2, with D maybe TRBD1 (5 bases). Germline loops: CDR1 SGDLS, CDR2 YYNGEE. Trimming shortened V by 0 bases and J by 1 base, and 13 bases separated the two germline ends. This CDR3 is built from 17 residues. This CDR3 is CASSVAWGRRNTGELFF. As DNA, the CDR3 is TGTGCCAGCAGCGTAGCTTGGGGCCGGAGGAACACCGGGGAGCTGTTTTTT.

The chain combines TRBV10-3 with TRBJ1-2; maybe TRBD1 (5 bases). Deletions cut 8 bases from V and 3 bases from J, with 13 bases between. CDR1 is ENHRY and CDR2 is SYGVKD in the germline V gene. The CDR3 runs 13 residues. The CDR3 protein is CAIGSGDDYGYTF. CDR3 DNA: TGTGCCATCGGCTCCGGGGACGACTATGGCTACACCTTC.

The chain links TRBV7-9 to TRBJ2-3; D is unresolved. Germline V CDR1 and CDR2: SEHNR, FQNEAQ (reference sequence). The CDR3 has 15 residues. V was shortened by 5 bases and J by 1 base, with 13 bases between the two germline ends. The CDR3 nucleotides are TGTGCCAGCAGCAATGGGGTGGTGGGCACAGATACGCAGTATTTT. It encodes CASSNGVVGTDTQYF.

The DNA for the CDR3 is TGTGCCAGCAGCCCAAGATTGAACACTGAAGCTTTCTTT. Amino acids: CASSPRLNTEAFF. The gene calls are TRBV11-2 and TRBJ1-1; D is unclear. Germline V gene sequence: CDR1 SGHAT, CDR2 FQNNGV. The V and J ends lost 5 bases and 0 bases respectively, with 7 bases between them. There are 13 residues in the CDR3.

This chain connects TRBV20-1 to TRBJ2-5; no clear D. The CDR3 runs 10 residues. Germline values: CDR1 DFQATT, CDR2 SNEGSKA (reference sequence). V was trimmed by 5 bases and J by 2 bases, leaving 3 bases between them. Written as DNA, the CDR3 is TGCAGTGCTTTGCAAGAGACCCAGTACTTC. Translated: CSALQETQYF.

The chain is built from TRBV7-9 and TRBJ2-7; D gene unclear. There are 11 residues in the CDR3. The V and J ends lost 5 bases and 0 bases respectively, with 2 bases between them. Germline CDR1 SEHNR, CDR2 FQNEAQ (reference sequence). Here the CDR3 reads CASSASYEQYF. CDR3 DNA sequence: TGTGCCAGCAGCGCCTCCTACGAGCAGTACTTC.

The chain recombines TRBV5-1 with TRBJ1-4, with 12 bases aligning to TRBD1. Germline CDR1 reads SGHRS; CDR2 reads YFSETQ. Losses at the gene ends were 3 bases for V and 6 bases for J; bases not matched to a gene: 9. This CDR3 contains 17 residues. The CDR3 reads CASSSGGTGGTDEKLFF. CDR3 DNA sequence: TGCGCCAGCAGCTCGGGCGGGACAGGGGGCACGGATGAAAAACTGTTTTTT.

This clone was detected a few times. The J gene is TRBJ1-2, the V gene TRBV7-9; perhaps TRBD1 as D (6 bases). The length of the CDR3 is 14 residues. V was clipped by 6 bases and J by 5 bases, with 16 bases between them. Germline V CDR1 and CDR2: SEHNR, FQNEAQ (reference sequence). The CDR3 DNA is TGTGCCAGCAGAGAAACAGGGACGGTATATGGCTACACCTTC. Protein sequence: CASRETGTVYGYTF.

This clone appeared a few times. This chain joins TRBV3-1 (or the pseudogene TRBV3-2) and TRBJ2-1, with 13 bases aligning to TRBD2. Germline values: CDR1 LGHDT, CDR2 YNNKEL (reference sequence). V shed 0 bases and J 7 bases; nucleotides not matched to a gene: 9. This CDR3 is built from 18 residues. CDR3 amino acids: CASSQESLGLAGQNEQFF. The CDR3 bases are TGTGCCAGCAGCCAAGAGAGTCTGGGACTAGCGGGGCAGAATGAGCAGTTCTTC.